The clone carrying this T cell receptor (beta chain) showed up many times. What it recognizes is unknown. Germline V gene data show CDR1 as MGHRA and CDR2 as YSYEKL. The CDR3 is made up of 16 amino acids. With 1 base clipped from V and 12 bases from J, the junction kept 13 bases outside the gene matches. Libraries for TCRalpha and TCRbeta carried sample barcodes and unique molecular identifiers via 5'RACE. TCRdb re-analysed the 5' RACE reads in MiXCR, keeping a single row per CDR3 protein. The sample lists roughly 560,000 distinct CDR3 sequences, about a fifth seen once, with approximately 12% in the top ten. The data derive from a study of T-cell memory formation after mild COVID-19. On the study more broadly: TCR clusters were mostly donor specific.

General observations from the study: Second-wave clones with a day 37 peak had unconfirmed SARS-CoV-2 specificity.

The chain combines TRBV4-1 with TRBJ1-4; 8 nucleotides line up with TRBD1. Sequencing input: PBMCs or a T cell subset sorted from them (not recorded which). This sequence was found in an adult woman who had mild COVID-19 (a few samples of this study predate the infection). Cell type and time point are not known. CDR3 DNA sequence: TGCGCCAGCAGCCAAGCCCCCACAGGGGGACTTTTGGAACTGTTTTTT. This gives the protein CASSQAPTGGLLELFF.